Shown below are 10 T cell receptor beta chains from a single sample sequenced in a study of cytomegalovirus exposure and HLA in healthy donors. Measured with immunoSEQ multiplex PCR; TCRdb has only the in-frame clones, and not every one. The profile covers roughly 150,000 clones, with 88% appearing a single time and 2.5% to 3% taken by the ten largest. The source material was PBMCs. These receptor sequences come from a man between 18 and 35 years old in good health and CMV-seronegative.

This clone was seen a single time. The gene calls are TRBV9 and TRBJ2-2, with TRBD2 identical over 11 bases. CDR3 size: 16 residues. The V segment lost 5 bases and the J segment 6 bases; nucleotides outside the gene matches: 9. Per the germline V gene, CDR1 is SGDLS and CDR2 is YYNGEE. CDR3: CASRELAGDIPGELFF. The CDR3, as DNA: TGTGCCAGCAGGGAACTAGCGGGAGACATCCCCGGGGAGCTGTTTTTT.

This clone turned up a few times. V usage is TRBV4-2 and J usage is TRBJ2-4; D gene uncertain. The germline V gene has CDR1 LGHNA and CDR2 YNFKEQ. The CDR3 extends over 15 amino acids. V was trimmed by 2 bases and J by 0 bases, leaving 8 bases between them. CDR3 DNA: TGTGCCAGCAGCCAAAACCAGGTAGCCAAAAACATTCAGTACTTC. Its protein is CASSQNQVAKNIQYF.

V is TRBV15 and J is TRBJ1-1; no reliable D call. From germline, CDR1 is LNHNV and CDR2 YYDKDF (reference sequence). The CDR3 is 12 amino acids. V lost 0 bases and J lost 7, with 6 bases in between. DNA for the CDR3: TGTGCCACCAGCAGAGAGGCCGATGAAGCTTTCTTT. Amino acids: CATSREADEAFF. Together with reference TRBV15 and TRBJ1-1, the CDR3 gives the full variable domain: DAMVIQNPRYQVTQFGKPVTLSCSQTLNHNVMYWYQQKSSQAPKLLFHYYDKDFNNEADTPDNFQSRRPNTSFCFLDIRSPGLGDTAMYLCATSREADEAFFGQGTRLTVV.

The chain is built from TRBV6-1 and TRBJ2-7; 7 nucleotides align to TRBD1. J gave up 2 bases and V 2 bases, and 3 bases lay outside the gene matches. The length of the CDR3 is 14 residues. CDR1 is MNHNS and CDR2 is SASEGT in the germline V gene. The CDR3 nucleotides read TGTGCCAGCAGTGAATGGGGACAGACCTACGAGCAGTACGTC. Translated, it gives CASSEWGQTYEQYV.

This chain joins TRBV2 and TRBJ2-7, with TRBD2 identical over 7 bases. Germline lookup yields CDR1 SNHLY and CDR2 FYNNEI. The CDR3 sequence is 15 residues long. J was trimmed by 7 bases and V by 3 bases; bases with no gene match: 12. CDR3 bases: TGTGCCAGCAGTGACTTCAGCGGGGTGAATGGAGAGCAGTACTTC. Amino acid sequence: CASSDFSGVNGEQYF.

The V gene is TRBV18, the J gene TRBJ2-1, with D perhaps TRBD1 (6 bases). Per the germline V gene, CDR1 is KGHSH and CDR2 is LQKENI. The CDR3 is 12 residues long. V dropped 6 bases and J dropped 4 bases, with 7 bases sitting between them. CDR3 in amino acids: CASSTGYNEQFF. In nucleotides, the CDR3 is TGTGCCAGCTCGACAGGATACAATGAGCAGTTCTTC. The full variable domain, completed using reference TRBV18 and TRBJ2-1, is NAGVMQNPRHLVRRRGQEARLRCSPMKGHSHVYWYRQLPEEGLKFMVYLQKENIIDESGMPKERFSAEFPKEGPSILRIQQVVRGDSAAYFCASSTGYNEQFFGPGTRLTVL.

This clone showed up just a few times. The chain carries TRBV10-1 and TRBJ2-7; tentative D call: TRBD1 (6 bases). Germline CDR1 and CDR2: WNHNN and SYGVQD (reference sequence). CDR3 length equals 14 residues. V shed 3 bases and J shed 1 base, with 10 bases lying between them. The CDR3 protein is CASSDFGQSYEQYF. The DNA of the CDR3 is TGCGCCAGCAGTGACTTCGGACAGTCCTACGAGCAGTACTTC.

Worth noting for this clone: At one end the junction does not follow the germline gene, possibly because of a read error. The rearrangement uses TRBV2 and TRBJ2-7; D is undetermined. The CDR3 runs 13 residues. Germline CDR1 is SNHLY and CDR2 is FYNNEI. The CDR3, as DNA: TGTGCCAGCAGGGAAGCGAGCTCCTACGAGCAGTACTTC. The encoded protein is CASREASSYEQYF.

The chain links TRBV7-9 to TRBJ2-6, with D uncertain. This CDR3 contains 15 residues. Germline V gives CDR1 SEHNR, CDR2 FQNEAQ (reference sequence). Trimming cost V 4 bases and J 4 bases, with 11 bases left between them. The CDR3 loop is CASSSRELGANVLTF. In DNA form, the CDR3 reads TGTGCCAGCAGCTCGAGAGAGCTCGGGGCCAACGTCCTGACTTTC. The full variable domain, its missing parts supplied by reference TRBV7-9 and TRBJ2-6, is DTGVSQNPRHKITKRGQNVTFRCDPISEHNRLYWYRQTLGQGPEFLTYFQNEAQLEKSRLLSDRFSAERPKGSFSTLEIQRTEQGDSAMYLCASSSRELGANVLTFGAGSRLTVL.

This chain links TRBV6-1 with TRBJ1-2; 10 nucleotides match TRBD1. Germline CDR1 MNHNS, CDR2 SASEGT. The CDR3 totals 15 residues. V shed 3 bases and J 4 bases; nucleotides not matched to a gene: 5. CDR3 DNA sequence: TGTGCCAGCAGTGATATCGGGACAGGGGCCTATGGCTACACCTTC. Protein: CASSDIGTGAYGYTF.